The T cell receptor (beta chain) under discussion was sequenced for a study of technical replicates of blood from several donors (dated by TCRdb to about 2017). Receptors were amplified or captured by the immunoSEQ multiplex PCR assay. Not all clones reach the TCRdb copy of this immuneACCESS table, which keeps in-frame sequences only. Checked studies attribute under half of the gap to unresolved V genes and leave the rest unexplained. The sample has more than 90,000 clones on record, 95% of them singletons. The ten top clones hold about 0.36% of the sample. The CDR3 runs 14 amino acids, cysteine and phenylalanine included. Only the CDR3 part of the read is kept: 42 bases, read in frame from the first base. Via the germline V gene, CDR1 is SGHTA and CDR2 FQGNSA. V ends up 5 bases short and J 5 bases short, with an unmatched junction base count of 8. Concerning this clone: No cognate antigen has been identified for it. It has no much larger one-base neighbor in the sample; base qualities were not kept.

The clonotype comes from a human donor in good health. Sequenced: T cells isolated from PBMCs. The chain is assembled from TRBV7-2 and TRBJ2-5; TRBD2 matches 7 bases in the middle. CDR3 protein: CASSPGLLRETQYF. The nucleotides are TGTGCCAGCAGCCCGGGACTACTGAGGGAGACCCAGTACTTC.